A selection of T cell receptor beta chains follows, all from one sample in a study of T cell changes during pregnancy in multiple sclerosis. Using immunoSEQ multiplex PCR, the repertoire was profiled, and TCRdb retains in-frame clones only, with some absent. There are 90,000 to 120,000 clones in the sample; approximately 94% occur only once, and about 1% lies in the top ten. This sample comprised peripheral blood, obtained before pregnancy. Receptors were obtained from a female donor with multiple sclerosis, enrolled in a pregnancy study. The CDR3 runs from the conserved cysteine through the conserved F or W. A D gene is named only where the DNA matches it firmly. Expanded clones are given a class, and other clones once, few, many or no size at all.

-	TRBV7-9	-	TRBJ2-7	TGTGCCAGCAGCTTAAGTGGGGGCAGCTCCTACGAGCAGTACTTC	CASSLSGGSSYEQYF
TRBD1	TRBV5-1	-	TRBJ2-7	TGCGCCAGCAGCCTGGAAGGACAGGGATTGAACGAGCAGTACTTC	CASSLEGQGLNEQYF
TRBD2	TRBV5-4	few	TRBJ2-1	TGTGCCAGCAGCCCGTCAACTAGCGGGAGAGATGGTGAGCAGTTCTTC	CASSPSTSGRDGEQFF
-	TRBV28	-	TRBJ2-7	TGTGCCAGCAGTTTGGTCAGCTCCTACGAGCAGTACTTC	CASSLVSSYEQYF
-	TRBV7-8	once	TRBJ1-2	TGTGCCAGCAGCTTACAGGCGGGGAACTATGGCTACACCTTC	CASSLQAGNYGYTF
-	TRBV29-1	-	TRBJ2-6	TGCAGCGTTGCGACAGGTGCTCGGTCTGGGGCCAACGTCCTGACTTTC	CSVATGARSGANVLTF
TRBD2	TRBV4-1	-	TRBJ2-7	TGCGCCAGCAGCCAAGGGGGGGCTAGCGGGATCTACGAGCAGTACTTC	CASSQGGASGIYEQYF
-	TRBV30	few	TRBJ1-4	TGTGCCTGGAGTGTACTGGTAGAAAAACTGTTTTTT	CAWSVLVEKLFF
TRBD2	TRBV7-2	-	TRBJ2-2	TGTGCCAGCAGCTTAGTAGCGGGAGGCACCGGGGAGCTGTTTTTT	CASSLVAGGTGELFF
-	TRBV10-3	-	TRBJ2-7	TGTGCCATCAGGAGGACAGACACCTACGAGCAGTACTTC	CAIRRTDTYEQYF
TRBD2	TRBV4-1	-	TRBJ2-5	TGCGCCAGCAGCCAAGACCCAGCGGGAGGCCTCCAAGAGACCCAGTACTTC	CASSQDPAGGLQETQYF
-	TRBV5-8	-	TRBJ1-4	TGTGCCAGCAGCTTATCGGTGGAAAAACTGTTTTTT	CASSLSVEKLFF
TRBD2	TRBV27	once	TRBJ2-7	TGTGCCAGCAGTTTACTACTAGCGGGATTAGACGAGCAGTACTTC	CASSLLLAGLDEQYF
-	TRBV28	-	TRBJ1-2	TGTGCCAGCAGTTTAGGTACCAGGGCTAACTATGGCTACACCTTC	CASSLGTRANYGYTF
-	TRBV6-6	-	TRBJ2-1	TGTGCCAGCAGACCAGGGGGGAACTCCTACAATGAGCAGTTCTTC	CASRPGGNSYNEQFF
TRBD1	TRBV19	-	TRBJ2-7	TGTGCCAGTAGTATGGGGACAGGTCTCTACGAGCAGTACTTC	CASSMGTGLYEQYF
TRBD1	TRBV19	-	TRBJ1-4	TGTGCCAGTAGTTCCACGGACAGGGGGCAAAGAGGACTGTTTTTT	CASSSTDRGQRGLFF
-	TRBV30	-	TRBJ1-5	TGTGCCTGGGGCTTGGCGCGGGATCAGCCCCAGCATTTT	CAWGLARDQPQHF
-	TRBV6-6	-	TRBJ1-2	TGTGCCAGCCAGTCTCCAAACTATGGCTACACCTTC	CASQSPNYGYTF
TRBD1	TRBV11-3	once	TRBJ2-2	TGTGCCAGCAGCTCGGACAGGGGGGGCACCGGGGAGCTGTTTTTT	CASSSDRGGTGELFF
-	TRBV19	few	TRBJ1-1	TGTGCCAGTAGTATATCAGGGTGGGCGAACACTGAAGCTTTCTTT	CASSISGWANTEAFF
TRBD2	TRBV11-2	-	TRBJ2-7	TGTGCCAGCAGCTTAGGGGTCAGGGAGCGGGACTACGAGCAGTACTTC	CASSLGVRERDYEQYF
-	TRBV27	-	TRBJ2-1	TGTGCCAGCAGTTTTAATCAGGGAGGGGGTGAGCAGTTCTTC	CASSFNQGGGEQFF
-	TRBV19	-	TRBJ2-2	TGTGCCAGTACGAGTCCCGGGGAGCTGTTTTTT	CASTSPGELFF
-	TRBV27	-	TRBJ2-1	TGTGCCAGCAGTCCACATATCAATGAGCAGTTCTTC	CASSPHINEQFF
-	TRBV4-2	-	TRBJ2-7	TGTGCCAGCAGCCAAGGAGTTAACTACGAGCAGTACTTC	CASSQGVNYEQYF
TRBD2	TRBV7-9	-	TRBJ2-1	TGTGCCAGCAGCCCCCCACTAGCGGGGGGCTACAATGAGCAGTTCTTC	CASSPPLAGGYNEQFF
-	TRBV28	-	TRBJ1-4	TGTGCCAGCAGTCCTCCCAGGGGAACTAATGAAAAACTGTTTTTT	CASSPPRGTNEKLFF
-	TRBV4-2	-	TRBJ1-5	TGTGCCAGCAGCCCCGCCCTAGCTTCGAATCAGCCCCAGCATTTT	CASSPALASNQPQHF
-	TRBV30	-	TRBJ1-5	TGTGCCTGGAGTGTACTAGGGCCCGGAGAGAAGCATTTT	CAWSVLGPGEKHF
-	TRBV28	-	TRBJ2-7	TGTGCCAGCAGTTTGGGACAGGGACTAGGCGAGCAGTACTTC	CASSLGQGLGEQYF
-	TRBV6-6	-	TRBJ2-3	TGTGCCAGCAGTTACTCGGGAGGCACAGATACGCAGTATTTT	CASSYSGGTDTQYF
-	TRBV5-8	-	TRBJ2-1	TGTGCCAGCAGCCTACAGGTTGGGGCCTACAATGAGCAGTTCTTC	CASSLQVGAYNEQFF
-	TRBV27	-	TRBJ1-4	TGTGCCAGCAGTGTTGACAGGACTAATGAAAAACTGTTTTTT	CASSVDRTNEKLFF
-	TRBV21-1	many	TRBJ2-7	TGTGCCAGCAGGGATCAAATCGGGACTAGCGGGAGGAGGGAGCAGTACTTC	CASRDQIGTSGRREQYF
-	TRBV19	-	TRBJ1-5	TGTGCCAGTAGTATACCACAGAAACTTAATCAGCCCCAGCATTTT	CASSIPQKLNQPQHF
-	TRBV30	-	TRBJ2-1	TGTGCCTGGAGTGTAAGAGGCGGCCTAGCGCACTACAATGAGCAGTTCTTC	CAWSVRGGLAHYNEQFF
-	TRBV29-1	-	TRBJ2-7	TGCAGCGTTGTAGCTTACGAGCAGTACTTC	CSVVAYEQYF
-	TRBV19	-	TRBJ2-3	TGTGCCAGTAGTATGTGGCGGGAAAGCACAGATACGCAGTATTTT	CASSMWRESTDTQYF
TRBD2	TRBV15	-	TRBJ2-7	TGTGCCACCAGCAGCCCAACTAGCGGGAGGGCCTTTTACGAGCAGTACTTC	CATSSPTSGRAFYEQYF
-	TRBV5-4	-	TRBJ1-1	TGTGCCAGCAGCTTGGGGCATTCGAACACTGAAGCTTTCTTT	CASSLGHSNTEAFF
-	TRBV6-1	-	TRBJ2-1	TGTGCCAGCAGCCTCCATCAAGCGGGACAAAATGAGCAGTTCTTC	CASSLHQAGQNEQFF
TRBD1	TRBV7-9	-	TRBJ1-1	TGTGCCAGCAGCTCACAGGGGGCGGACACTGAAGCTTTCTTT	CASSSQGADTEAFF
TRBD1	TRBV30	-	TRBJ2-1	TGTGCCTGGCAGACAGGGAGCTCCTACAATGAGCAGTTCTTC	CAWQTGSSYNEQFF
-	TRBV10-3	few	TRBJ2-7	TGTGCCATCAAAAATGTCCTCGGGCAGTACTTC	CAIKNVLGQYF
TRBD1	TRBV6-1	-	TRBJ2-2	TGTGCCAGCAGTGAAGAATTGGGCAGGGGGCCGGACGGGGAGCTGTTTTTT	CASSEELGRGPDGELFF
-	TRBV6-1	once	TRBJ1-2	TGTGCCAGCAGTCGACAGCTTAACTATGGCTACACCTTC	CASSRQLNYGYTF
TRBD1	TRBV28	-	TRBJ2-3	TGTGCCAGCAGTCCGGGGGGACAGGGGGCATTCGGTACAGATACGCAGTATTTT	CASSPGGQGAFGTDTQYF
TRBD1	TRBV28	-	TRBJ2-3	TGTGCCAGCAGTTCCGTAGGGGGCTTGGGCACAGATACGCAGTATTTT	CASSSVGGLGTDTQYF
TRBD2	TRBV27	once	TRBJ2-1	TGTGCCAGCAGTCCAGGGACTAGCGGGAGTCGTGAGCAGTTCTTC	CASSPGTSGSREQFF
TRBD2	TRBV28	-	TRBJ2-5	TGTGCCAGCAGCTTTAGCGGGATAGGCGAGACCCAGTACTTC	CASSFSGIGETQYF